Below are 2 T cell receptor beta chains sequenced from a single sample in a study of T cell repertoires in cytomegalovirus infection. One entry per CDR3 protein results from TCRdb running MiXCR on the reads. The table includes some 940,000 distinct CDR3 sequences, under 40% detected once. What these receptors recognize is not known. The specimen comprised cultured CD8+ T cells from PBMCs, sampled from culture after CMV antigen stimulation. The source of these receptors is a human donor in good health (CMV status not recorded). Some clones in this sample may be carry-over from other donors' samples.

This clonotype was picked up a small number of times. The chain couples TRBV27 to TRBJ2-7; 7 bases map to TRBD1. V trimming: 0 bases; J trimming: 2 bases; junction bases outside the gene matches: 4. Per germline, CDR1 MNHEY and CDR2 SMNVEV (reference sequence). The CDR3 totals 15 residues. CDR3 sequence: CASSLSGQWAYEQYF. CDR3 DNA: TGTGCCAGCAGTTTATCGGGACAGTGGGCCTACGAGCAGTACTTC.

This clonotype was seen only a few times. The chain carries TRBV6-5 and TRBJ2-1; possibly TRBD1 for D (6 bases). Germline values: CDR1 MNHEY, CDR2 SVGAGI. CDR3 length: 16 residues. Trimming shortened V by 4 bases and J by 2 bases, and 15 bases separated the two germline ends. DNA of the CDR3: TGTGCCAGCAGTTTTCAGGGGCCAAACACCTACAATGAGCAGTTCTTC. It is translated as CASSFQGPNTYNEQFF.